This TCR beta chain appears in the sequencing data of a study of response to subunit inactivated influenza vaccine. Study-wide results and limits: A suggestion made by the authors is that each seasonal influenza vaccination recruits few new T cells.

V shed 2 bases and J shed 5 bases, with 12 bases lying between them. The CDR3 runs to 14 residues. Germline CDR1 is MNHEY and CDR2 is SVGEGT. TCRdb processed the RT-PCR reads anew with MiXCR; each CDR3 protein has one entry. The sample has 540,000 or so distinct CDR3 sequences, 13% seen once. The count of this clonotype is one. The antigen is not known. The clonotype comes from a man aged 50-59 years who received an inactivated influenza vaccine. Material: PBMCs from blood, obtained more than 35 days after vaccination. The chain carries TRBV6-2 or TRBV6-3 and TRBJ2-5, with a tentative D call TRBD2 (5 bases). The CDR3 reads CASSYAGLRETQYF. The CDR3 bases are TGTGCCAGCAGTTACGCGGGTCTTCGGGAGACCCAGTACTTC.